A single sample is the source of the 25 T cell receptor beta chains below, sequenced in a study of patients with pleural tuberculosis. In TCRdb, the reads were re-called with MiXCR into one record per CDR3 protein. The data hold roughly 27,000 distinct CDR3 sequences, with about 20% observed a single time. The sample was peripheral blood. All receptors derive from a human donor with pleural tuberculosis.

As regards this clonotype: Just one base apart from a much larger clone, this may be a read error. This rearrangement joins TRBV9 to TRBJ1-1, with no clear D. Germline V gives CDR1 SGDLS, CDR2 YYNGEE. CDR3 size: 13 residues. Trimming removed 0 bases from V and 7 bases from J, with 10 bases in between. For the CDR3, the DNA is TGTGCCAGCAGCGTAGGAACAGCCAGTGAAGCTTTCTTT. Translating gives CASSVGTASEAFF. Filled out from reference TRBV9 and TRBJ1-1, the complete variable domain reads DSGVTQTPKHLITATGQRVTLRCSPRSGDLSVYWYQQSLDQGLQFLIQYYNGEERAKGNILERFSAQQFPDLHSELNLSSLELGDSALYFCASSVGTASEAFFGQGTRLTVV.

J is TRBJ2-1 and V is TRBV27, with 7 bases that match TRBD2. Per germline, CDR1 MNHEY and CDR2 SMNVEV (reference sequence). The CDR3 sequence is 17 residues long. Germline trimming cut 2 bases from V and 5 bases from J; bases unmatched to any gene: 12. The CDR3 loop is CASSLPGLPGGHNEQFF. DNA for the CDR3: TGTGCCAGCAGTTTACCGGGACTACCGGGAGGACACAATGAGCAGTTCTTC.

This clonotype is labeled as medium-sized. This rearrangement joins TRBV24-1 to TRBJ1-1, with a weak D call TRBD1 (5 bases). The germline V gene encodes CDR1 KGHDR and CDR2 SFDVKD. The CDR3 has 13 residues. V gave up 10 bases and J gave up 1 base, with 12 bases separating them. The CDR3 nucleotides read TGTGCCACGGGGACCGCTCAGAACACTGAAGCTTTCTTT. Its translation: CATGTAQNTEAFF.

This clonotype was observed at least ten times. The chain carries TRBV10-2 and TRBJ1-2, with a weak D call TRBD1 (5 bases). CDR3 size: 12 residues. Trimming took 7 bases from V and 3 from J, leaving 9 bases between them. In germline, CDR1 is WSHSY, CDR2 SAAADI. The CDR3 reads CASKGRYYGYTF. In DNA, the CDR3 is TGCGCCAGCAAGGGACGCTACTATGGCTACACCTTC.

V gene TRBV29-1 combines with J gene TRBJ1-6; a possible D gene is TRBD1 (5 bases). The CDR3 loop spans 12 amino acids. Trimming stripped 7 bases from V and 13 bases from J, with 17 bases between. Per germline, CDR1 SQVTM and CDR2 ANQGSEA. The CDR3 nucleotides read TGCAGCGCCCTGTGGGGGAATCAGCCCCTCCACTTT. The encoded protein is CSALWGNQPLHF.

Of note for this clonotype: An end of the junction differs from the germline gene, which may be a read error. V and J are TRBV20-1 and TRBJ1-2; D gene uncertain. Per the germline V gene, CDR1 is DFQATT and CDR2 is SNEGSKA (reference sequence). CDR3 length: 14 amino acids. DNA for the CDR3: TGCAGTGCTAGAGATCCGGCGGAAAACTGTGGCTACACCTTC. It codes for CSARDPAENCGYTF.

This rearrangement joins TRBV6-2 or TRBV6-3 to TRBJ2-2; D remains ambiguous. This CDR3 spans 13 amino acids. Germline CDR1 is MNHEY and CDR2 is SVGEGT. Trimming left V 7 bases short and J 4 bases short, with 10 bases between. The CDR3 protein is CASTSRPTGELFF. CDR3 sequence (DNA): TGTGCCAGCACCTCACGGCCCACCGGGGAGCTGTTTTTT.

In this sample, this clonotype turned up many times. J is TRBJ2-1 and V is TRBV18; TRBD2 matches 14 bases. Germline V gene data show CDR1 as KGHSH and CDR2 as LQKENI. V shed 6 bases and J 7 bases; nucleotides not matched to a gene: 14. The CDR3 has 18 residues. The CDR3 DNA reads TGTGCCAGCTCCCTAAAGGGACTAGCGGGAGAGGTTAGGAATGAGCAGTTCTTC. Protein product: CASSLKGLAGEVRNEQFF.

In the case of this clonotype: A much larger clone differs from this one at a single base, so this may be a read error. The V gene is TRBV6-6, the J gene TRBJ2-3; no clear D. Between the trimmed V and J ends, which lost 10 bases and 6 bases, there was a span of 17 bases. This CDR3 has 13 amino acids. CDR1 and CDR2 from the germline V gene are MNHNY and SVGAGI (reference sequence). The CDR3 nucleotides are TGTGCCAACAGCAAATTTTCCCCCGATACGCAGTATTTT. This codes for CANSKFSPDTQYF.

The chain couples TRBV7-2 to TRBJ1-1; D not certain. There are 14 residues in the CDR3. Germline V gives CDR1 SGHTA, CDR2 FQGNSA. Between the trimmed V and J ends, which lost 2 bases and 11 bases, there was a span of 18 bases. The CDR3 sequence: CASSLTCSPAGAFF. Written as DNA, the CDR3 is TGTGCCAGCAGCTTAACCTGCAGCCCTGCCGGGGCTTTCTTT.

Notes on this clonotype: The junction and the germline gene differ at one end; a read error may be behind it. The V and J genes are TRBV19 and TRBJ2-5; D not certain. This CDR3 comprises 13 residues. Germline V gives CDR1 LNHDA, CDR2 SQIVND (reference sequence). The CDR3 loop reads CASRSAAQATQYF. In DNA, the CDR3 is TGTGCCAGTAGGTCCGCAGCCCAAGCGACCCAGTACTTC.

This clonotype is judged medium-sized (0.01 to 0.1%). The V and J genes are TRBV6-2 or TRBV6-3 and TRBJ1-1; D remains unclear. Germline values: CDR1 MNHEY, CDR2 SVGEGT. V was shortened by 5 bases and J by 4 bases, with 11 bases between the two germline ends. The CDR3 is 13 amino acids. The CDR3 region has the DNA TGTGCCAGCAGTCGAGGACGGAGCACTGAAGCTTTCTTT. Translating gives CASSRGRSTEAFF.

V and J are TRBV7-9 and TRBJ2-7; 8 nucleotides agree with TRBD2. The CDR3 has 16 amino acids. Germline CDR1 and CDR2: SEHNR and FQNEAQ (reference sequence). V lost 5 bases, J lost 3 bases, and 12 bases stayed unmatched. The CDR3 here is CASSPRGGVQNYEQYF. In DNA form, the CDR3 reads TGTGCCAGCAGCCCCCGGGGGGGAGTGCAGAACTACGAGCAGTACTTC. Full variable domain (outside the CDR3, taken from reference TRBV7-9 and TRBJ2-7): DTGVSQNPRHKITKRGQNVTFRCDPISEHNRLYWYRQTLGQGPEFLTYFQNEAQLEKSRLLSDRFSAERPKGSFSTLEIQRTEQGDSAMYLCASSPRGGVQNYEQYFGPGTRLTVT.

As to this clonotype: Relative to the germline gene, one junction end is altered; a read error may explain this. V and J are TRBV12-3 or TRBV12-4 and TRBJ2-1; a weak D match, TRBD2 (5 bases). The CDR3 consists of 15 residues. The CDR3 DNA follows: TGTGCCAGCAGTTTAGGGTCTAGTGGGAGTAATGAGCGGTTCTTC. Amino acid sequence: CASSLGSSGSNERFF.

In this sample, this clonotype turned up many times. CDR3 protein: CASQQGAEAKNIQYF. DNA of the CDR3: TGTGCCAGCCAACAGGGGGCTGAGGCCAAAAACATTCAGTACTTC. The chain joins TRBV10-3 to TRBJ2-4; 9 nucleotides line up with TRBD1. V lost 10 bases to trimming and J lost 1 base; unmatched junction nucleotides: 8. Per the germline V gene, CDR1 is ENHRY and CDR2 is SYGVKD. The CDR3 length is 15 residues.

This clonotype occurred many times. The V call is TRBV25-1, the J call TRBJ2-1; 8 bases line up with TRBD2. This CDR3 contains 15 residues. Looked up from germline, CDR1 is MGHDK and CDR2 is SYGVNS. V gave up 2 bases and J gave up 8 bases; unmatched junction bases: 8. The CDR3 loop reads CASSEPGLALDEQFF. Here the CDR3 DNA reads TGTGCCAGCAGTGAACCCGGACTAGCACTCGATGAGCAGTTCTTC.

Points on this clonotype: A much larger clone sits a single nucleotide away, making a read error possible. This chain uses TRBV30 with TRBJ1-1; perhaps TRBD1 as D (5 bases). CDR1 is GTSNPN, CDR2 SVGIG, per germline (reference sequence). V lost 3 bases and J lost 3, with 11 bases in between. The CDR3 is made up of 13 amino acids. DNA for the CDR3: TGTGCCTGGAGCGTACAGGTGGACACTGAAGCTTTCTTT. Its translation is CAWSVQVDTEAFF. The whole variable domain, remainder taken from reference TRBV30 and TRBJ1-1, is SQTIHQWPATLVQPVGSPLSLECTVEGTSNPNLYWYRQAAGRGLQLLFYSVGIGQISSEVPQNLSASRPQDRQFILSSKKLLLSDSGFYLCAWSVQVDTEAFFGQGTRLTVV.

Many counts were recorded for this clonotype. The chain joins TRBV7-9 to TRBJ2-1; possible D gene TRBD1, 6 bases. CDR3 length: 12 residues. V was trimmed by 5 bases and J by 7 bases, leaving 9 bases between them. Germline CDR1 reads SEHNR; CDR2 reads FQNEAQ (reference sequence). The CDR3 coding sequence is TGTGCCAGCAGCCTACAGGGAAATGAGCAGTTCTTC. Its translation is CASSLQGNEQFF.

This clonotype was detected a few times. One base away lies a much larger clone, so this may be a sequencing read error. This chain's CDR3 is CSGQPGGAVADTQYF. Written as DNA, the CDR3 is TGCAGCGGCCAACCAGGAGGAGCCGTCGCAGATACGCAGTATTTT. The chain combines TRBV29-1 with TRBJ2-3; tentative D call: TRBD2 (5 bases). CDR1 and CDR2 from the germline V gene are SQVTM and ANQGSEA. Trimming took off 7 bases at V and 4 bases at J, with 21 bases between the two ends. CDR3 size: 15 residues.

This clonotype was recorded many times. V is TRBV19 and J is TRBJ1-1; TRBD1 is a possible D gene (5 bases). Germline V gene data show CDR1 as LNHDA and CDR2 as SQIVND (reference sequence). The length of the CDR3 is 12 residues. The V end lost 2 bases, the J end lost 10 bases, and 11 bases lay between the germline ends. The CDR3, as DNA: TGTGCCAGTAGTATAACTCGCGGGGCAGCTTTCTTT. Its translation: CASSITRGAAFF.

This clonotype came up many times. The V gene is TRBV4-3, the J gene TRBJ1-2; no definite D call. The germline V and J ends were trimmed by 1 base and 2 bases, with 14 bases remaining between them. Germline V gene data show CDR1 as LGHNA and CDR2 as YSLEER. This CDR3 has 16 amino acids. The CDR3 protein is CASSQGFYSPNYGYTF. DNA for the CDR3: TGCGCCAGCAGCCAAGGGTTTTATTCTCCAAACTATGGCTACACCTTC.

This clonotype was seen ten or more times. The chain recombines TRBV12-5 with TRBJ2-5; possibly TRBD2 for D (6 bases). V shed 6 bases and J shed 5 bases, with 13 bases lying between them. CDR3 length equals 13 residues. The germline gives CDR1 LGHNT, CDR2 FRNRAP. For the CDR3, the DNA is TGTGCTAGTGGCCCTAGCGAATCGGAGACCCAGTACTTC. Translated: CASGPSESETQYF.

In its sample, this clonotype was seen many times. This chain connects TRBV12-5 to TRBJ1-1, with D possibly TRBD1 on 5 matching bases. V was pared by 6 bases and J by 4 bases, with 9 bases between. The CDR3 spans 12 residues. The germline V gene encodes CDR1 LGHNT and CDR2 FRNRAP. CDR3 DNA: TGTGCTAGTGGGCAGGGAACCACTGAAGCTTTCTTT. It yields the protein CASGQGTTEAFF.

In its sample, this clonotype was seen many times. This rearrangement joins TRBV18 to TRBJ2-7, with TRBD1 matching 8 bases. This CDR3 is 15 amino acids long. Germline CDR1 KGHSH, CDR2 LQKENI. V lost 0 bases to trimming and J lost 0 bases; unmatched junction nucleotides: 1. The CDR3 DNA reads TGTGCCAGCTCACCACCGGGACAGGACTCCTACGAGCAGTACTTC. As protein: CASSPPGQDSYEQYF.

This clonotype was counted many times. The chain uses TRBV4-1 and TRBJ2-3, with 10 bases identical to TRBD2. The trim removed 0 bases at V and 4 bases at J, leaving 1 base unmatched. The CDR3 is made up of 15 amino acids. Germline V CDR1 and CDR2: MGHRA, YSYEKL. The CDR3 region is CASSQEGLAADTQYF. DNA of the CDR3: TGCGCCAGCAGCCAAGAAGGACTAGCGGCAGATACGCAGTATTTT.